This entry lists 20 T cell receptor beta chains sequenced from one sample in a study of OX40 agonist ivuxolimab in advanced cancers. TCRdb keeps only in-frame clones here, not all; method: immunoSEQ multiplex PCR. The repertoire holds tens of thousands of clones, with roughly 90% as singletons. Here the sequenced sample was CD4+ or CD8+ T cells sorted from blood, taken in a trial of the OX40 agonist ivuxolimab. These receptors were obtained from an adult with an advanced solid tumor such as melanoma, head and neck, liver or kidney cancer.

The rearrangement links TRBV10-1 to TRBJ2-1; perhaps TRBD2 as D (6 bases). V dropped 3 bases and J dropped 10 bases, with 19 bases sitting between them. The CDR3 spans 15 residues. Germline V gene sequence: CDR1 WNHNN, CDR2 SYGVQD (reference sequence). The CDR3 spells CASSDVGTSGPEQFF. CDR3 nucleotides: TGCGCCAGCAGTGATGTAGGGACTTCTGGACCGGAGCAGTTCTTC.

This chain uses TRBV9 with TRBJ1-5; D is uncertain. CDR3 size: 15 residues. CDR1 and CDR2 from the germline V gene are SGDLS and YYNGEE. Trimming stripped 3 bases from V and 3 bases from J, with 13 bases between. CDR3 sequence (DNA): TGTGCCAGCAGCGCCTCTTCGGGTTTCAATCAGCCCCAGCATTTT. Translating it yields CASSASSGFNQPQHF.

V usage is TRBV5-1 and J usage is TRBJ2-1; no reliable D call. The ends were cut back, 0 bases at V and 5 bases at J, with 9 bases in the middle. CDR1 and CDR2 from the germline V gene are SGHRS and YFSETQ. The CDR3 contains 14 residues. CDR3 in amino acids: CASSLVYGDNEQFF. The CDR3 region has the DNA TGCGCCAGCAGCTTGGTGTACGGTGACAATGAGCAGTTCTTC.

The V gene is TRBV27, the J gene TRBJ2-3, with 9 bases identical to TRBD1. The CDR3 sequence is 16 residues long. Germline trimming cut 2 bases from V and 6 bases from J; bases unmatched to any gene: 9. CDR1 is MNHEY, CDR2 SMNVEV, per germline (reference sequence). CDR3: CASSLVRRTGVDTQYF. The CDR3 nucleotides are TGTGCCAGCAGTTTAGTTCGTAGGACAGGGGTCGATACGCAGTATTTT.

Judged by abundance, this clone is medium-sized. Other DNA sequences in this specimen translate into the identical CDR3. V gene TRBV4-1 combines with J gene TRBJ1-1; no firm D call. V was trimmed by 5 bases and J by 5 bases, leaving 3 bases between them. Germline assignment: CDR1 MGHRA and CDR2 YSYEKL. The CDR3 is 10 amino acids. The CDR3 reads CASSGTEAFF. In nucleotides, the CDR3 is TGCGCCAGCAGCGGGACTGAAGCTTTCTTT.

This clone was seen once. The chain carries TRBV27 and TRBJ1-1, with D hard to call. The CDR3 runs to 13 residues. Looked up from germline, CDR1 is MNHEY and CDR2 is SMNVEV (reference sequence). V dropped 0 bases and J dropped 5 bases, with 7 bases sitting between them. Here the CDR3 reads CASSLSVETEAFF. The CDR3 DNA sequence: TGTGCCAGCAGTTTATCCGTGGAGACTGAAGCTTTCTTT.

The V call is TRBV9, the J call TRBJ1-6; TRBD1 might be the D (6 bases). Trimming removed 4 bases from V and 7 bases from J, with 18 bases in between. CDR1 SGDLS and CDR2 YYNGEE come from the germline V gene. The CDR3 runs 16 residues. The CDR3 sequence: CASSLGGGGGNSPLHF. The DNA for the CDR3 is TGTGCCAGCAGCCTAGGGGGGGGAGGAGGGAATTCACCCCTCCACTTT.

The chain links TRBV4-1 to TRBJ2-2, with 7 nucleotides matching TRBD1. Germline assignment: CDR1 MGHRA and CDR2 YSYEKL. V dropped 4 bases and J dropped 0; count of bases not matched to a gene: 5. The CDR3 runs 16 residues. CDR3 coding DNA: TGCGCCAGCAGCCTCCTGACAGGGACGAACACCGGGGAGCTGTTTTTT. It is translated as CASSLLTGTNTGELFF.

V gene TRBV2 combines with J gene TRBJ2-6; TRBD1 matches 7 bases. Unmatched junction bases numbered 9, after V lost 6 bases and J lost 1 base. Germline V gene data show CDR1 as SNHLY and CDR2 as FYNNEI. There are 17 residues in the CDR3. CDR3 sequence reads: CASRGTEPLSGANVLTF. CDR3 DNA sequence: TGTGCCAGCAGGGGGACAGAGCCACTGTCTGGGGCCAACGTCCTGACTTTC.

V usage is TRBV27 and J usage is TRBJ2-7, with 12 bases matching TRBD2. The CDR3 length is 13 residues. The V gene's germline CDR1 is MNHEY and CDR2 SMNVEV (reference sequence). The trim removed 6 bases at V and 6 bases at J, leaving 3 bases unmatched. CDR3 DNA sequence: TGTGCCAGCAGCTGGGGACTAGCGGGCGAGCAGTACTTC. Its protein is CASSWGLAGEQYF.

This chain joins TRBV4-2 and TRBJ2-7, with D maybe TRBD2 (6 bases). Germline V CDR1 and CDR2: LGHNA, YNFKEQ. The CDR3 contains 16 residues. V was clipped by 0 bases and J by 4 bases, with 16 bases between them. The CDR3 loop reads CASSQENVGGAYEQYF. The DNA for the CDR3 is TGTGCCAGCAGCCAAGAAAACGTCGGCGGGGCATACGAGCAGTACTTC.

This clone was seen just once. This chain joins TRBV27 and TRBJ1-1, with D tentatively TRBD1 (6 bases). The germline V gene encodes CDR1 MNHEY and CDR2 SMNVEV (reference sequence). There are 12 residues in the CDR3. V was pared by 8 bases and J by 4 bases, with 11 bases between. Written as DNA, the CDR3 is TGTGCCAGCCAGGGGATGGGCACTGAAGCTTTCTTT. Residues: CASQGMGTEAFF.

J is TRBJ2-5 and V is TRBV5-6; the match to TRBD2 covers 9 bases. With 2 bases clipped from V and 5 bases from J, the junction kept 1 base outside the gene matches. Germline V lookup: CDR1 SGHDT, CDR2 YYEEEE. The CDR3 has 13 residues. CDR3 in amino acids: CASSLSGGETQYF. DNA for the CDR3: TGTGCCAGCAGCTTAAGCGGGGGGGAGACCCAGTACTTC.

This rearrangement joins TRBV2 to TRBJ1-1; D remains unclear. V shed 10 bases and J shed 1 base, with 13 bases lying between them. This CDR3 has 13 amino acids. Germline CDR1 is SNHLY and CDR2 is FYNNEI. The CDR3 DNA is TGTGCCACTACCGGACGGACGAACACTGAAGCTTTCTTT. Translated: CATTGRTNTEAFF.

This clone was counted once. The rearrangement joins TRBV7-9 to TRBJ2-1; 9 positions agree with TRBD2. There are 15 residues in the CDR3. From germline, CDR1 is SEHNR and CDR2 FQNEAQ (reference sequence). With 8 bases clipped from V and 1 base from J, the junction kept 6 bases outside the gene matches. In nucleotides, the CDR3 is TGTGCCAGCCCCGGCGGGGGGGCTTCCTACAATGAGCAGTTCTTC. It codes for CASPGGGASYNEQFF. Full variable domain (rest looked up from reference TRBV7-9 and TRBJ2-1): DTGVSQNPRHKITKRGQNVTFRCDPISEHNRLYWYRQTLGQGPEFLTYFQNEAQLEKSRLLSDRFSAERPKGSFSTLEIQRTEQGDSAMYLCASPGGGASYNEQFFGPGTRLTVL.

The chain recombines TRBV6-1 with TRBJ2-7; D gene uncertain. The CDR3 has 13 amino acids. Germline lookup yields CDR1 MNHNS and CDR2 SASEGT. V shed 5 bases and J shed 0 bases, with 8 bases lying between them. The DNA for the CDR3 is TGTGCCAGCAGTTGGACGGACTCCTACGAGCAGTACTTC. Translating gives CASSWTDSYEQYF.

The genes are TRBV29-1 and TRBJ1-1; D is uncertain. This CDR3 spans 12 amino acids. The V end was cut by 7 bases, the J end by 1 base, with 10 bases between. CDR1 is SQVTM and CDR2 is ANQGSEA in the germline V gene. CDR3 nucleotides: TGCAGCGCCCCCGTAGGGAACACTGAAGCTTTCTTT. It encodes CSAPVGNTEAFF.

The chain combines TRBV9 with TRBJ2-1; 7 bases are a match to TRBD2. The CDR3 spans 16 residues. Germline V lookup: CDR1 SGDLS, CDR2 YYNGEE. Unmatched junction bases numbered 10, after V lost 0 bases and J lost 7 bases. This CDR3 reads CASSVGTGGFMNEQFF. CDR3 nucleotides: TGTGCCAGCAGCGTAGGTACGGGGGGATTTATGAATGAGCAGTTCTTC. The whole variable domain, remainder taken from reference TRBV9 and TRBJ2-1, is DSGVTQTPKHLITATGQRVTLRCSPRSGDLSVYWYQQSLDQGLQFLIQYYNGEERAKGNILERFSAQQFPDLHSELNLSSLELGDSALYFCASSVGTGGFMNEQFFGPGTRLTVL.

This chain uses TRBV11-2 with TRBJ2-7; perhaps D is TRBD1 or TRBD2 (5 bases each). CDR1 is SGHAT, CDR2 FQNNGV, per germline. V was trimmed by 5 bases and J by 0 bases, leaving 8 bases between them. CDR3 size: 13 residues. DNA of the CDR3: TGTGCCAGCAGCCCCGGGACCTCCTACGAGCAGTACTTC. The encoded protein is CASSPGTSYEQYF.

The genes are TRBV9 and TRBJ2-7, with D possibly matching TRBD2 (6 bases). CDR1 is SGDLS, CDR2 YYNGEE, per germline. V lost 0 bases to trimming and J lost 5 bases, with 12 bases between them. This CDR3 is 14 amino acids long. CDR3 in amino acids: CASSVGSGEDEQYF. The CDR3 nucleotides read TGTGCCAGCAGCGTAGGGTCCGGGGAGGACGAGCAGTACTTC. Filled out from reference TRBV9 and TRBJ2-7, the complete variable domain reads DSGVTQTPKHLITATGQRVTLRCSPRSGDLSVYWYQQSLDQGLQFLIQYYNGEERAKGNILERFSAQQFPDLHSELNLSSLELGDSALYFCASSVGSGEDEQYFGPGTRLTVT.